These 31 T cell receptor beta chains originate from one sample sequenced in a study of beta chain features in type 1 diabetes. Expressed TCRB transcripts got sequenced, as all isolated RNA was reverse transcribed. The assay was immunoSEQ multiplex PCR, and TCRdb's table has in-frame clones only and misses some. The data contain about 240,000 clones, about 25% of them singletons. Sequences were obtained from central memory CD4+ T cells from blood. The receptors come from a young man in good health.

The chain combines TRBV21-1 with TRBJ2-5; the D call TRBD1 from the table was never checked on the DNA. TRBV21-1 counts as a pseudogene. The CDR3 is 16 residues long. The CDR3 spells CASSKRDRGIGETQYF. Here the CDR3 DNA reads TGTGCCAGCAGCAAAAGGGACAGGGGGATCGGTGAGACCCAGTACTTC.

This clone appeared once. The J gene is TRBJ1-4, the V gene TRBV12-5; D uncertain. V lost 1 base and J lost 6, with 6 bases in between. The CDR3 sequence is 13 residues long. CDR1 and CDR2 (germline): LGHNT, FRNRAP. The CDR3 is CASGLGADEKLFF. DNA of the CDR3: TGTGCTAGTGGTTTGGGGGCCGATGAAAAACTGTTTTTT.

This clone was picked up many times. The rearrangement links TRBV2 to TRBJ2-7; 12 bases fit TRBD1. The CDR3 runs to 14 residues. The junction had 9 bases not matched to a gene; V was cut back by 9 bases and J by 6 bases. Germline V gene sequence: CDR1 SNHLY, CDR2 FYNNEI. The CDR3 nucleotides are TGTGCCAGTCCTGATGGGACAGGGGGCTCCGAGCAGTACTTC. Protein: CASPDGTGGSEQYF.

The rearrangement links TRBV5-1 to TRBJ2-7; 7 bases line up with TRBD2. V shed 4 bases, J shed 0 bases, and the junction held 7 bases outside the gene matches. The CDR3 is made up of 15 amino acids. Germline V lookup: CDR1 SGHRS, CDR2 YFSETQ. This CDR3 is CASSVLAGRSYEQYF. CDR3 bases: TGCGCCAGCAGCGTCTTAGCGGGTCGCTCCTACGAGCAGTACTTC.

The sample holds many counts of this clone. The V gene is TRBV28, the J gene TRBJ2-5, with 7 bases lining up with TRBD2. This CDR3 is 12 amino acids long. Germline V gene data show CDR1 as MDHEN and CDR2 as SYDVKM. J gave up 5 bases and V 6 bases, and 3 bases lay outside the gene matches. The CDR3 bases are TGTGCCAGCAGAGCGGGAATTGAGACCCAGTACTTC. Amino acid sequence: CASRAGIETQYF. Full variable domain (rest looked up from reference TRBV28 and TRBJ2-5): DVKVTQSSRYLVKRTGEKVFLECVQDMDHENMFWYRQDPGLGLRLIYFSYDVKMKEKGDIPEGYSVSREKKERFSLILESASTNQTSMYLCASRAGIETQYFGPGTRLLVL.

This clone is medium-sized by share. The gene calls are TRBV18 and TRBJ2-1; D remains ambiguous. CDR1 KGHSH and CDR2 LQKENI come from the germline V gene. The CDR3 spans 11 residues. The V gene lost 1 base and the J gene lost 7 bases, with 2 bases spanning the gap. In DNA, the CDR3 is TGTGCCAGCTCACCACAAAATGAGCAGTTCTTC. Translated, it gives CASSPQNEQFF. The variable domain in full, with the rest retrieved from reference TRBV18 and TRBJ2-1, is NAGVMQNPRHLVRRRGQEARLRCSPMKGHSHVYWYRQLPEEGLKFMVYLQKENIIDESGMPKERFSAEFPKEGPSILRIQQVVRGDSAAYFCASSPQNEQFFGPGTRLTVL.

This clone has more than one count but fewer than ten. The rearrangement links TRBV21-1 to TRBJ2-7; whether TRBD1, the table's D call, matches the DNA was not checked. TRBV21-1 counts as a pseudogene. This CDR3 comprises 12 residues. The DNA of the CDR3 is TGTGCCAGTACCACAGGGACCCACGAGCAGTACTTC. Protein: CASTTGTHEQYF.

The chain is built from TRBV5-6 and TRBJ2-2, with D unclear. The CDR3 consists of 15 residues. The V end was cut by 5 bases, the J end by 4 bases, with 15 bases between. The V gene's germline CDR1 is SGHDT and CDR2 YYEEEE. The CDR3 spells CASRRPGLTTGELFF. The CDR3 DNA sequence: TGTGCCAGCAGAAGGCCGGGCCTAACCACCGGGGAGCTGTTTTTT.

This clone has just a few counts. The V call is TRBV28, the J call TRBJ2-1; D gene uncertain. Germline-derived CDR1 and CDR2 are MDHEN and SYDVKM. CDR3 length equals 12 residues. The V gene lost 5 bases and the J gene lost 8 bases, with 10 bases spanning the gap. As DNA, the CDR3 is TGTGCCAGCAGTCCTCGAGAAGATGAGCAGTTCTTC. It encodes CASSPREDEQFF.

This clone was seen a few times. This CDR3 is CASSSASKRTDTQYF. DNA for the CDR3: TGTGCCAGCAGCTCCGCATCGAAGCGCACAGATACGCAGTATTTT. This sequence joins TRBV7-9 and TRBJ2-3, with unresolved D. CDR1 SEHNR and CDR2 FQNEAQ come from the germline V gene (reference sequence). There are 15 residues in the CDR3. V was trimmed by 4 bases and J by 1 base, leaving 12 bases between them.

CDR3 protein: CASSQEWGETQYF. DNA for the CDR3: TGTGCCAGCAGCCAAGAGTGGGGAGAGACCCAGTACTTC. The chain has TRBV5-4 and TRBJ2-5; unclear D gene. The CDR3 extends over 13 amino acids. Trimming pared 4 bases from V and 4 bases from J, leaving 11 bases between. Germline CDR1 and CDR2: SGHNT and YYREEE (reference sequence).

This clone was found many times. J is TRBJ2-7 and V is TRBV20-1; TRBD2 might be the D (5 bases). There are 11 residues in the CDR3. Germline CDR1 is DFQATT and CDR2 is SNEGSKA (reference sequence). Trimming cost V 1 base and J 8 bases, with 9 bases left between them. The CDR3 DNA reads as TGCAGTGCTAGAGGACCGGGGAAGCAGTACTTC. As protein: CSARGPGKQYF.

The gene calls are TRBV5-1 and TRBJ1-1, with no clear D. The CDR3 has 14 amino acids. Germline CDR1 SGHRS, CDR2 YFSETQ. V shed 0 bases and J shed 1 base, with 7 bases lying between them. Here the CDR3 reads CASSLAAQNTEAFF. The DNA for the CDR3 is TGCGCCAGCAGCTTGGCGGCCCAGAACACTGAAGCTTTCTTT.

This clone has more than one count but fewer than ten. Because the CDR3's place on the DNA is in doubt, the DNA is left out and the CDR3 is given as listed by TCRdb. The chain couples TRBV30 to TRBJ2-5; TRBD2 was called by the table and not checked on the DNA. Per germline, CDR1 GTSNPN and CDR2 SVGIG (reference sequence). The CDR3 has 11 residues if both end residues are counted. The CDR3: CAWADGISTYF.

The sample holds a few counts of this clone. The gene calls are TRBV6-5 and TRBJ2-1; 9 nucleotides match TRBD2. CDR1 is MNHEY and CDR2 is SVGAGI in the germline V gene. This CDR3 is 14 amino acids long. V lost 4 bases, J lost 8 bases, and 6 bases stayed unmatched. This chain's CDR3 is CASSSGGRAYEQFF. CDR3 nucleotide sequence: TGTGCCAGCAGTTCAGGCGGGAGGGCTTATGAGCAGTTCTTC.

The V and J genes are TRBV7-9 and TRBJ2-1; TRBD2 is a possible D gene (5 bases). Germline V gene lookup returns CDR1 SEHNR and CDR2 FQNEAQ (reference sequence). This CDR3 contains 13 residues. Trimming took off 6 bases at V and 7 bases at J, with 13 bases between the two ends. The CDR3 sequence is CASSPLSVNEQFF. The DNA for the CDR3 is TGTGCCAGCAGTCCCCTTAGCGTAAATGAGCAGTTCTTC.

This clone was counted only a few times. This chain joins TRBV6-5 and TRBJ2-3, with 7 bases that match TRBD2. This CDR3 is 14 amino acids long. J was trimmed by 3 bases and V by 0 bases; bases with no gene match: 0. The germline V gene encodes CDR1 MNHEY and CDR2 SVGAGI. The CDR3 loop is CASSYSGGTDTQYF. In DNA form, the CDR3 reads TGTGCCAGCAGTTACTCCGGGGGGACAGATACGCAGTATTTT.

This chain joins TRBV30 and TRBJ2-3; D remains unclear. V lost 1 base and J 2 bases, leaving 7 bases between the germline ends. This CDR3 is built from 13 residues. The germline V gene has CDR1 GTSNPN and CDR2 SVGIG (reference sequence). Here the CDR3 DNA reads TGTGCCTGGAGTGGGGATCACACAGATACGCAGTATTTT. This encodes CAWSGDHTDTQYF.

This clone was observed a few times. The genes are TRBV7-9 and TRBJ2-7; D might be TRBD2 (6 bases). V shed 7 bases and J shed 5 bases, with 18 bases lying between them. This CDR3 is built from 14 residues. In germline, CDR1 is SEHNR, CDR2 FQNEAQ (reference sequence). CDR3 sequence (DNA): TGTGCCAGCACCATGGGACGGACTACGGACGAGCAGTACTTC. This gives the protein CASTMGRTTDEQYF.

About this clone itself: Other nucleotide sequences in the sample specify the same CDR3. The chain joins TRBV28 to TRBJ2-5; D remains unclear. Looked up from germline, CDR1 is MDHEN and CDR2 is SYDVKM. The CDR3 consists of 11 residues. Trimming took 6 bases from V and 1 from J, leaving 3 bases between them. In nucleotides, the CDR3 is TGTGCCAGCAGCCTCCAAGAGACCCAGTACTTC. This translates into CASSLQETQYF.

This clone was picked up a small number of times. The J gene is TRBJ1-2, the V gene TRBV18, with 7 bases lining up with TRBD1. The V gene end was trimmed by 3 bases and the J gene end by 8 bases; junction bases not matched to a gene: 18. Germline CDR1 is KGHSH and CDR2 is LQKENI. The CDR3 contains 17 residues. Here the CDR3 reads CASSPSEQTGTLRGYTF. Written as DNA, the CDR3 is TGTGCCAGCTCACCTTCTGAACAGACAGGGACCTTACGGGGCTACACCTTC.

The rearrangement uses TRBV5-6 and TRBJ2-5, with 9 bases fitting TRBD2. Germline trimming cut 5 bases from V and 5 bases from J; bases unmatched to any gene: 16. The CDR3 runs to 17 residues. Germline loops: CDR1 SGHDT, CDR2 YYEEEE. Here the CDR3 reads CASSPPPRTSEDETQYF. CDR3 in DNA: TGTGCCAGCAGTCCGCCCCCCCGGACTAGCGAAGATGAGACCCAGTACTTC.

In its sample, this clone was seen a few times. The CDR3 loop reads CASSPGTEETQYF. The CDR3, as DNA: TGTGCCAGCAGCCCCGGGACAGAAGAGACCCAGTACTTC. The chain employs TRBV14 and TRBJ2-5; 7 bases agree with TRBD1. The CDR3 is 13 residues long. CDR1 is SGHDN, CDR2 FVKESK, per germline. V lost 4 bases, J lost 3 bases, and 2 bases stayed unmatched.

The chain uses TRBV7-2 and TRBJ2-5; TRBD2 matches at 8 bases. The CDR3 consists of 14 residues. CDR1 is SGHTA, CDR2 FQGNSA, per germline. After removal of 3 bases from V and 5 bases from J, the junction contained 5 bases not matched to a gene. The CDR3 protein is CASSFTSGPETQYF. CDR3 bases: TGTGCCAGCAGCTTTACTAGCGGCCCCGAGACCCAGTACTTC.

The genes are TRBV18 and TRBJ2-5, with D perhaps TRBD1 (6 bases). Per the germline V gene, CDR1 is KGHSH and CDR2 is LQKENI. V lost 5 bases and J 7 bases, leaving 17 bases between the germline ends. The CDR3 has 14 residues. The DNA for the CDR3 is TGTGCCAGCTCAGAAGCTACAGGGTCGGGGACCCAGTACTTC. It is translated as CASSEATGSGTQYF.

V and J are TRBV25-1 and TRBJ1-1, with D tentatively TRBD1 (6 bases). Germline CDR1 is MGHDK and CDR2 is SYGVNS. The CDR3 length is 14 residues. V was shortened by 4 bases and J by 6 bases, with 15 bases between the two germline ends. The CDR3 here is CASSGTVSQAEAFF. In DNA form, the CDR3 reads TGTGCCAGCAGTGGGACAGTGAGTCAGGCTGAAGCTTTCTTT.

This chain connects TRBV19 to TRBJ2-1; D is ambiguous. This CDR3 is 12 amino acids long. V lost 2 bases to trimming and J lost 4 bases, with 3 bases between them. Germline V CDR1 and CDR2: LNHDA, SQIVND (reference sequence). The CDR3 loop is CASSIMYNEQFF. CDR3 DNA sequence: TGTGCCAGTAGTATAATGTACAATGAGCAGTTCTTC.

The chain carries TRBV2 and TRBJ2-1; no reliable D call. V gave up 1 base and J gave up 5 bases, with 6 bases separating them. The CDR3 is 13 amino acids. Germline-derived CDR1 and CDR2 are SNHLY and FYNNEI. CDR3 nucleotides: TGTGCCAGCAGTGAAGGGGCAAACAATGAGCAGTTCTTC. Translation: CASSEGANNEQFF.

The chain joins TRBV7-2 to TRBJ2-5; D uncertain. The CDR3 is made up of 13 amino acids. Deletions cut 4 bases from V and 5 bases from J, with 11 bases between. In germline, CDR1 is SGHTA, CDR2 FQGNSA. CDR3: CASSSVGKETQYF. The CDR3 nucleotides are TGTGCCAGCAGCTCCGTCGGCAAGGAGACCCAGTACTTC.

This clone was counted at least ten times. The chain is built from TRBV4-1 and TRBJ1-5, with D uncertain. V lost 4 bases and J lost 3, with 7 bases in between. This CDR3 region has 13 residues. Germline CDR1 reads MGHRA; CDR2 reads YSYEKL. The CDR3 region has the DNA TGCGCCAGCAGCCCGGACCTCAATCAGCCCCAGCATTTT. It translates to CASSPDLNQPQHF.

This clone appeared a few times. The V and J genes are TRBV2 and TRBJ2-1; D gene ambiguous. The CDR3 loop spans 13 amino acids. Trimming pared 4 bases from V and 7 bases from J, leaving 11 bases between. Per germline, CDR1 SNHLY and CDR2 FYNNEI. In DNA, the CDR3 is TGTGCCAGCAGTGGGGAAAACATAAATGAGCAGTTCTTC. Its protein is CASSGENINEQFF.